Listed below are T cell receptor beta chains from one sample, sequenced in a study of T cells in localized non-small cell lung cancer. Produced via immunoSEQ multiplex PCR; TCRdb's table is partial and in-frame only. The table includes some 64,000 clones, about four fifths detected once. Sequenced here: PBMCs, sampled before any cancer treatment. The receptors were sampled from a man between 40 and 75 years old with stage II lung adenocarcinoma. The CDR3 runs from the conserved cysteine through the conserved F or W. A D gene is named only where the DNA matches it firmly. Clone size, where shown, is once, few, many, or a class for clones that have expanded.

CDR3,DNA,size,V,length,D,J
CASSPTGAGEKLFF,TGTGCCAGCTCCCCCACAGGGGCTGGTGAAAAACTGTTTTTT,few,TRBV18,14,TRBD1,TRBJ1-4
CASSRDRGRTDTQYF,TGTGCCAGCTCACGAGACAGGGGTCGGACAGATACGCAGTATTTT,.,TRBV18,15,TRBD1,TRBJ2-3
CSVLLGALYNEQFF,TGCAGCGTCCTCCTTGGGGCCCTTTACAATGAGCAGTTCTTC,.,TRBV29-1,14,.,TRBJ2-1
CASRKREGEDTQYF,TGTGCCAGCCGTAAGCGGGAGGGGGAGGATACGCAGTATTTT,.,TRBV2,14,TRBD2,TRBJ2-3
CASSRDSTGELFF,TGTGCCAGCAGCCGGGACTCGACCGGGGAGCTGTTTTTT,.,TRBV7-3,13,.,TRBJ2-2
CATSRDRGASGPHRALEQYF,TGTGCCACCAGCAGAGATAGAGGGGCTAGCGGACCACATCGAGCACTAGAGCAGTACTTC,.,TRBV15,20,TRBD2,TRBJ2-7
CASSGAQGSSYNEQFF,TGTGCCAGCAGTGGGGCACAGGGGAGCTCCTACAATGAGCAGTTCTTC,.,TRBV2,16,TRBD1,TRBJ2-1
CAWSNQETQYF,TGTGCCTGGAGCAACCAAGAGACCCAGTACTTC,few,TRBV30,11,.,TRBJ2-5
CSVGQGETQYF,TGCAGCGTGGGACAGGGAGAGACCCAGTACTTC,.,TRBV29-1,11,TRBD1,TRBJ2-5
CASSQVDSSEQYF,TGCGCCAGCAGCCAAGTGGACAGTTCCGAGCAGTACTTC,.,TRBV4-1,13,.,TRBJ2-7
CASSQGTPRTGGVYGYTF,TGTGCCAGCAGCCAAGGGACCCCCCGGACAGGGGGTGTCTATGGCTACACCTTC,.,TRBV4-2,18,TRBD1,TRBJ1-2
CSAGGTQETQYF,TGCAGCGCCGGAGGAACCCAAGAGACCCAGTACTTC,.,TRBV29-1,12,.,TRBJ2-5
CASSALAASTDTQYF,TGTGCCAGCAGCGCCCTAGCGGCTAGCACAGATACGCAGTATTTT,.,TRBV9,15,TRBD2,TRBJ2-3
CASSLAGTGNTEAFF,TGCGCCAGCAGCTTGGCCGGGACTGGGAACACTGAAGCTTTCTTT,once,TRBV5-1,15,.,TRBJ1-1
CASSYSGPRLDEQYF,TGTGCCAGCAGTTATTCGGGACCCCGCCTAGACGAGCAGTACTTC,.,TRBV6-5,15,.,TRBJ2-7
CATTEQGIFETQYF,TGTGCCACGACAGAACAGGGGATTTTTGAGACCCAGTACTTC,.,TRBV6-1,14,TRBD1,TRBJ2-5
CSAQDRGSYTF,TGCAGTGCCCAGGACAGGGGGAGCTACACCTTC,.,TRBV20-1,11,TRBD1,TRBJ1-2
CASSPTGPFYEQYF,TGTGCCAGCAGCCCGACAGGCCCTTTCTACGAGCAGTACTTC,.,TRBV7-2,14,.,TRBJ2-7
CASSGGIPQVEAFF,TGTGCCAGCAGTGGCGGGATACCCCAAGTCGAAGCTTTCTTT,.,TRBV2,14,.,TRBJ1-1
CAISDDRDEQYF,TGTGCCATCAGTGACGACAGGGACGAGCAGTACTTC,few,TRBV10-3,12,TRBD1,TRBJ2-7
CASSESAGLNTEAFF,TGTGCCAGCAGTGAATCCGCAGGTTTGAACACTGAAGCTTTCTTT,.,TRBV2,15,.,TRBJ1-1
CAISKLPGTSEQETQYF,TGTGCCATCAGTAAATTACCCGGGACTAGCGAACAAGAGACCCAGTACTTC,.,TRBV10-3,17,TRBD2,TRBJ2-5
CASTPDRSTDTQYF,TGTGCCAGTACCCCGGACAGAAGCACAGATACGCAGTATTTT,.,TRBV19,14,.,TRBJ2-3
CATSRDRTGGEKLFF,TGTGCCACCAGCAGAGATCGGACAGGGGGTGAAAAACTGTTTTTT,.,TRBV15,15,TRBD1,TRBJ1-4
CASNLGSTDTQYF,TGTGCCAGCAATCTAGGGAGCACAGATACGCAGTATTTT,.,TRBV2,13,.,TRBJ2-3
CASSLAQAQETQYF,TGTGCCAGCAGTTTAGCACAGGCACAAGAGACCCAGTACTTC,once,TRBV28,14,.,TRBJ2-5
CASSEAVGAQPQHF,TGTGCCAGCAGTGAAGCAGTAGGCGCTCAGCCCCAGCATTTT,.,TRBV2,14,.,TRBJ1-5